These 27 T cell receptor beta chains originate from one sample sequenced in a study of PD-1 blockade in classical Hodgkin lymphoma. The time point is: cycle 4 day 1 (C4D1), after around six weeks of nivolumab. Every patient had relapsed following autologous stem cell transplantation, and cohorts differed in brentuximab vedotin exposure. The table came from immunoSEQ multiplex PCR; TCRdb's copy has only in-frame clones and leaves some out. Among around 90,000 clones listed, approximately 78% were seen once. The sample was peripheral blood mononuclear cells (PBMCs), taken before the fourth cycle of nivolumab. The receptors stem from a human donor with classical Hodgkin lymphoma.

The chain links TRBV6-5 to TRBJ1-1, with D tentatively TRBD1 (5 bases). The V gene's germline CDR1 is MNHEY and CDR2 SVGAGI. The CDR3 length is 14 residues. The V end was cut by 10 bases, the J end by 3 bases, with 18 bases between. The CDR3 here is CATQWTTAYTEAFF. CDR3 DNA sequence: TGTGCCACCCAGTGGACGACAGCTTACACTGAAGCTTTCTTT.

The chain has TRBV7-9 and TRBJ1-1, with D maybe TRBD1 (5 bases). The V and J ends lost 2 bases and 6 bases respectively, with 16 bases between them. Looked up from germline, CDR1 is SEHNR and CDR2 is FQNEAQ (reference sequence). The CDR3 extends over 15 amino acids. The CDR3 DNA sequence: TGTGCCAGCAGCTTATCACTCGCGGGGGTCTCTGAAGCTTTCTTT. Encoded protein: CASSLSLAGVSEAFF.

With regard to this clone: The sample has other DNA sequences that encode this CDR3 too. The rearrangement links TRBV9 to TRBJ2-7, with 11 bases lining up with TRBD1. This CDR3 has 15 amino acids. The trim removed 2 bases at V and 1 base at J, leaving 2 bases unmatched. CDR1 is SGDLS and CDR2 is YYNGEE in the germline V gene. CDR3 DNA sequence: TGTGCCAGCAGCGTCGGACAGGGGGCATCCTACGAGCAGTACTTC. Translated, it gives CASSVGQGASYEQYF.

The J gene is TRBJ1-1, the V gene TRBV6-6; the D is unclear. Germline assignment: CDR1 MNHNY and CDR2 SVGAGI (reference sequence). Trimming removed 4 bases from V and 4 bases from J, with 7 bases in between. The length of the CDR3 is 12 residues. DNA of the CDR3: TGTGCCAGCAGTTGGGGATCCACTGAAGCTTTCTTT. It translates to CASSWGSTEAFF.

The rearrangement links TRBV6-6 to TRBJ1-6; D is perhaps TRBD1 (5 bases). Trimming took 5 bases from V and 10 from J, leaving 15 bases between them. The CDR3 has 14 residues. Germline V CDR1 and CDR2: MNHNY, SVGAGI (reference sequence). The CDR3 sequence is CASSGDGNWSPLHF. CDR3 sequence (DNA): TGTGCCAGCAGTGGGGACGGCAATTGGTCACCCCTCCACTTT.

V is TRBV29-1 and J is TRBJ1-2, with 7 bases identical to TRBD1. CDR1 is SQVTM and CDR2 is ANQGSEA in the germline V gene. This CDR3 has 14 residues. V lost 3 bases and J lost 4; bases outside the gene matches: 8. The CDR3 loop is CSVEGYRGRYGYTF. CDR3 sequence (DNA): TGCAGCGTTGAGGGCTACAGGGGTCGCTATGGCTACACCTTC.

This chain joins TRBV5-5 and TRBJ2-7; 7 bases fit TRBD2. V was pared by 3 bases and J by 3 bases, with 18 bases of the junction left unmatched. The germline V gene has CDR1 SGHKS and CDR2 YYEKEE (reference sequence). This CDR3 is built from 18 residues. DNA of the CDR3: TGTGCCAGCAGCTCCGGGGGGAGGCAAACACCTAAGGACTACGAGCAGTACTTC. Translated, it gives CASSSGGRQTPKDYEQYF.

The V gene is TRBV21-1, the J gene TRBJ1-1. TRBV21-1 is a pseudogene. The CDR3 sequence is 16 residues long. Here the CDR3 DNA reads TGTGCCAGCAGCAAAATTAGGGGACGGGGGACTCATGAAGCTTTCTTT. Amino acid sequence: CASSKIRGRGTHEAFF.

This chain links TRBV6-6 with TRBJ1-1, with a weak D call TRBD1 (6 bases). The CDR3 has 14 amino acids. Germline V CDR1 and CDR2: MNHNY, SVGAGI (reference sequence). V shed 5 bases and J shed 5 bases, with 15 bases lying between them. The CDR3 nucleotides read TGTGCCAGCAGTACTTTAACAGGGTGGACTGAAGCTTTCTTT. Amino acid sequence: CASSTLTGWTEAFF.

J is TRBJ1-5 and V is TRBV19; D possibly corresponds to TRBD1 (5 bases). The CDR3 is made up of 13 amino acids. Germline values: CDR1 LNHDA, CDR2 SQIVND (reference sequence). Trimming took 3 bases from V and 9 from J, leaving 12 bases between them. CDR3 amino acids: CASSMGGWRPQHF. The CDR3 DNA reads TGTGCCAGTAGTATGGGGGGGTGGAGGCCCCAGCATTTT.

This rearrangement joins TRBV11-2 to TRBJ1-2, with 7 bases fitting TRBD1. J was trimmed by 2 bases and V by 7 bases; bases with no gene match: 7. This CDR3 region has 14 residues. Germline V gives CDR1 SGHAT, CDR2 FQNNGV. The DNA for the CDR3 is TGTGCCAGCACCCAGACAGGGAGCAACTATGGCTACACCTTC. It encodes CASTQTGSNYGYTF.

The chain employs TRBV7-3 and TRBJ1-1; D is unresolved. Germline V gene data show CDR1 as SGHTA and CDR2 as FQGTGA. There are 14 residues in the CDR3. V lost 4 bases to trimming and J lost 3 bases, with 12 bases between them. This chain's CDR3 is CASSSSSSDTEAFF. The CDR3 bases are TGTGCCAGCAGCTCTTCTTCGTCCGACACTGAAGCTTTCTTT.

The DNA for the CDR3 is TGTGCCAGCAGCCACGGACAGGGTGTAAAGACCCAGTACTTC. This gives the protein CASSHGQGVKTQYF. The chain recombines TRBV7-6 with TRBJ2-5; TRBD1 matches at 8 bases. Germline V gene data show CDR1 as SGHVS and CDR2 as FNYEAQ. The CDR3 runs to 14 residues. J lost 6 bases, V lost 5 bases, and 8 bases had no gene match.

This clone was detected only once. The chain carries TRBV4-2 and TRBJ2-1, with a weak D call TRBD2 (5 bases). The CDR3 consists of 18 residues. Trimming removed 1 base at V and 0 bases at J, with 16 bases between. The germline CDR1 and CDR2 sequences are LGHNA and YNFKEQ. DNA of the CDR3: TGTGCCAGCAGCCAAGCGATGACGAGCGGAGGCTCCTACAATGAGCAGTTCTTC. This gives the protein CASSQAMTSGGSYNEQFF.

The gene calls are TRBV19 and TRBJ1-2, with D uncertain. CDR3 size: 15 residues. Germline CDR1 and CDR2: LNHDA and SQIVND (reference sequence). V gave up 3 bases and J gave up 0 bases, with 11 bases separating them. The CDR3 sequence: CASSINPDSNYGYTF. CDR3 coding DNA: TGTGCCAGTAGTATTAACCCAGACTCTAACTATGGCTACACCTTC.

The table lists this clone with a few counts. The rearrangement uses TRBV7-9 and TRBJ1-3; TRBD1 might be the D (5 bases). Deletions cut 5 bases from V and 3 bases from J, with 14 bases between. Germline loops: CDR1 SEHNR, CDR2 FQNEAQ (reference sequence). The CDR3 is made up of 15 amino acids. CDR3 DNA: TGTGCCAGCAGCGTCGCGGGGGTTGGTGGAAACACCATATATTTT. This gives the protein CASSVAGVGGNTIYF.

The V gene is TRBV6-6, the J gene TRBJ1-1; D is uncertain. CDR3 length: 15 residues. V lost 2 bases, J lost 3 bases, and 13 bases lay in between. Germline V gives CDR1 MNHNY, CDR2 SVGAGI (reference sequence). CDR3 sequence: CASSYPTFDYTEAFF. The CDR3 DNA follows: TGTGCCAGCAGTTACCCTACCTTTGACTACACTGAAGCTTTCTTT.

The chain employs TRBV2 and TRBJ2-7, with D maybe TRBD1 (6 bases). Germline-derived CDR1 and CDR2 are SNHLY and FYNNEI. V was cut by 0 bases and J by 4 bases, with 10 bases left in between. This CDR3 comprises 14 residues. The chain's CDR3 is CASSEAGQVYEQYF. Written as DNA, the CDR3 is TGTGCCAGCAGTGAAGCGGGACAAGTATACGAGCAGTACTTC.

The chain employs TRBV7-9 and TRBJ1-6; tentatively, D is TRBD1 (5 bases). The germline V and J ends were trimmed by 2 bases and 10 bases, with 12 bases remaining between them. CDR3 size: 14 residues. Germline V CDR1 and CDR2: SEHNR, FQNEAQ (reference sequence). The CDR3 sequence: CASSLRQSHSPLHF. The CDR3 DNA reads TGTGCCAGCAGCTTAAGACAGTCCCACTCACCCCTCCACTTT.

The chain links TRBV19 to TRBJ2-7, with 13 bases that match TRBD2. This CDR3 region has 17 residues. Germline CDR1 and CDR2: LNHDA and SQIVND (reference sequence). Trimming cost V 4 bases and J 1 base; bases outside gene matches: 7. In DNA, the CDR3 is TGTGCCAGTAGTACCGACAGGACTAGCGGGAGTTCCTACGAGCAGTACTTC. Translated: CASSTDRTSGSSYEQYF. Based on the CDR3 plus reference TRBV19 and TRBJ2-7, the full variable domain is DGGITQSPKYLFRKEGQNVTLSCEQNLNHDAMYWYRQDPGQGLRLIYYSQIVNDFQKGDIAEGYSVSREKKESFPLTVTSAQKNPTAFYLCASSTDRTSGSSYEQYFGPGTRLTVT.

The V call is TRBV6-5, the J call TRBJ2-7; TRBD2 matches 7 bases. J gave up 3 bases and V 6 bases, and 8 bases lay outside the gene matches. Germline-derived CDR1 and CDR2 are MNHEY and SVGAGI. The CDR3 totals 14 residues. CDR3 coding DNA: TGTGCCAGCAGGGAAGCGGGACCCAACTACGAGCAGTACTTC. This gives the protein CASREAGPNYEQYF.

The V and J genes are TRBV10-3 and TRBJ2-5; TRBD2 might be the D (6 bases). From germline, CDR1 is ENHRY and CDR2 SYGVKD. The CDR3 sequence is 13 residues long. V was trimmed by 3 bases and J by 5 bases, leaving 10 bases between them. CDR3 in DNA: TGTGCCATCAGTGAATGGGGAGGTGAGACCCAGTACTTC. Amino acid sequence: CAISEWGGETQYF.

The chain recombines TRBV5-6 with TRBJ1-5, with 9 bases identical to TRBD1. The V gene's germline CDR1 is SGHDT and CDR2 YYEEEE. J gave up 6 bases and V 3 bases, and 4 bases lay outside the gene matches. The CDR3 sequence is 14 residues long. CDR3 in DNA: TGTGCCAGCAGCTCCCGGGACAGGGTTCAGCCCCAGCATTTT. It translates to CASSSRDRVQPQHF.

By sample share, this clone is medium-sized (0.01 to 0.1%). The genes are TRBV10-3 and TRBJ1-1; D unclear. CDR1 is ENHRY and CDR2 is SYGVKD in the germline V gene. CDR3 length: 11 residues. V was cut by 2 bases and J by 5 bases, with 3 bases left in between. The CDR3 bases are TGTGCCATCAGTGAGAGAACTGAAGCTTTCTTT. This gives the protein CAISERTEAFF.

V and J are TRBV19 and TRBJ1-3; 7 nucleotides match TRBD1. The ends lost 6 bases at V and 0 bases at J; junction bases unmatched: 8. From germline, CDR1 is LNHDA and CDR2 SQIVND (reference sequence). CDR3 length equals 16 residues. CDR3 coding DNA: TGTGCCAGTAGAGACCCGGGACAGTCCTCTGGAAACACCATATATTTT. Its translation is CASRDPGQSSGNTIYF.

The table lists this clone with a few counts. This sequence joins TRBV6-5 and TRBJ2-7, with 9 bases fitting TRBD2. Germline trimming cut 7 bases from V and 7 bases from J; bases unmatched to any gene: 8. Germline V CDR1 and CDR2: MNHEY, SVGAGI. The CDR3 has 13 residues. The CDR3 DNA is TGTGCCAGCACGACTAGCGGTTTGAGGGAGCAGTACTTC. Translating it yields CASTTSGLREQYF.

The chain links TRBV4-2 to TRBJ2-7; 12 bases align to TRBD2. This CDR3 spans 17 amino acids. V dropped 6 bases and J dropped 2; count of bases not matched to a gene: 11. The germline V gene has CDR1 LGHNA and CDR2 YNFKEQ. CDR3 sequence: CASRQDATSGGPYEQYF. Here the CDR3 DNA reads TGTGCCAGCAGACAGGACGCTACTAGCGGGGGGCCCTACGAGCAGTACTTC.